Listed below are T cell receptor beta chains from one sample, sequenced in a study of shared clonotypes between healthy human individuals. The data were produced by immunoSEQ multiplex PCR, yet TCRdb's version contains in-frame clones alone and is incomplete. The repertoire holds 1.6 million or so clones, with about 98.5% as singletons. Sequenced material: naive CD4+ T cells sorted from blood. These receptors came from a man aged 25-40 years in good health. The CDR3 runs from the conserved cysteine through the conserved F or W. Fields, in order: CDR3 DNA, CDR3 protein, D gene, clone size, V gene, J gene. The D gene is left open where the match is weak. The listing skips clone size in some rows; elsewhere it reads once, few, many or a size class.

CDR3 DNA: TGTGCCAGCAGCATCGGGACAGCCGCAACTAATGAAAAACTGTTTTTT; CDR3 protein: CASSIGTAATNEKLFF; D gene: TRBD1; clone size: .; V gene: TRBV7-9; J gene: TRBJ1-4
CDR3 DNA: TGTGCCAGCAGCTCCGGGCAGGGGGAGGACTATGGCTACACCTTC; CDR3 protein: CASSSGQGEDYGYTF; D gene: TRBD1; clone size: .; V gene: TRBV11-2; J gene: TRBJ1-2
CDR3 DNA: TGTGCCAGCAAGACTAGCGGGAGGTTCTACAATGAGCAGTTCTTC; CDR3 protein: CASKTSGRFYNEQFF; D gene: TRBD2; clone size: .; V gene: TRBV28; J gene: TRBJ2-1
CDR3 DNA: TGTGCCAGCACAAATTCCGGGACTAGCGGATACGAGCAGTACTTC; CDR3 protein: CASTNSGTSGYEQYF; D gene: TRBD2; clone size: .; V gene: TRBV6-1; J gene: TRBJ2-7
CDR3 DNA: TGTGCCAGCAGTGCCGCTAGCGGGAGTCTGTCCTACGAGCAGTACTTC; CDR3 protein: CASSAASGSLSYEQYF; D gene: TRBD2; clone size: .; V gene: TRBV6-1; J gene: TRBJ2-7
CDR3 DNA: TGTGCCAGCAGCCCCCCGGGGGGGATAGCGAGAGATGAGCAGTTCTTC; CDR3 protein: CASSPPGGIARDEQFF; D gene: TRBD2; clone size: .; V gene: TRBV11-1; J gene: TRBJ2-1
CDR3 DNA: TGTGCCAGCAGCCCATACGATGGGAGGGATCCGCAGTACTTC; CDR3 protein: CASSPYDGRDPQYF; D gene: TRBD2; clone size: .; V gene: TRBV11-2; J gene: TRBJ2-7
CDR3 DNA: TGCAGCGTTGGAACCAGGGAAAATCAGCCCCAGCATTTT; CDR3 protein: CSVGTRENQPQHF; D gene: .; clone size: .; V gene: TRBV29-1; J gene: TRBJ1-5
CDR3 DNA: TGTGCCAGCAGAGAGAGGGGGGACATTCAGTACTTC; CDR3 protein: CASRERGDIQYF; D gene: .; clone size: .; V gene: TRBV2; J gene: TRBJ2-4
CDR3 DNA: TGTGCCAGTAGTATGGCCGGCGGGAGGAGCTCCTACGAGCAGTACTTC; CDR3 protein: CASSMAGGRSSYEQYF; D gene: TRBD2; clone size: .; V gene: TRBV19; J gene: TRBJ2-7
CDR3 DNA: TGTGCCAGCAGCACCCGGACGGATAACTATGGCTACACCTTC; CDR3 protein: CASSTRTDNYGYTF; D gene: .; clone size: once; V gene: TRBV11-2; J gene: TRBJ1-2
CDR3 DNA: TGTGCCAGCTCACCCCTCGGAGGAACTGAAGCTTTCTTT; CDR3 protein: CASSPLGGTEAFF; D gene: .; clone size: .; V gene: TRBV18; J gene: TRBJ1-1
CDR3 DNA: TGCGCCAGCAGCTTGTGGGGGACAGACACTGAAGCTTTCTTT; CDR3 protein: CASSLWGTDTEAFF; D gene: TRBD1; clone size: .; V gene: TRBV5-1; J gene: TRBJ1-1
CDR3 DNA: TGTGCCAGCAGCGTGACAGGGGCGGGCAATCAGCCCCAGCATTTT; CDR3 protein: CASSVTGAGNQPQHF; D gene: TRBD1; clone size: .; V gene: TRBV9; J gene: TRBJ1-5
CDR3 DNA: TGTGCCAGCAGCTCGGGACTAGCGGTCTACGAGCAGTACTTC; CDR3 protein: CASSSGLAVYEQYF; D gene: TRBD2; clone size: .; V gene: TRBV7-6; J gene: TRBJ2-7
CDR3 DNA: TGTGCCAGCAGTGAATATCGCCCCGGGACTAGCGGGAGGGGCGAGCAGTACTTC; CDR3 protein: CASSEYRPGTSGRGEQYF; D gene: TRBD2; clone size: .; V gene: TRBV25-1; J gene: TRBJ2-7
CDR3 DNA: TGCGCCAGCAGCCCTCCGGGACAGGGGGAGCAGTACTTC; CDR3 protein: CASSPPGQGEQYF; D gene: TRBD1; clone size: .; V gene: TRBV5-1; J gene: TRBJ2-7
CDR3 DNA: TGTGCCAGCAGCAAAGGGGCAGTCTCCTACGAGCAGTACTTC; CDR3 protein: CASSKGAVSYEQYF; D gene: .; clone size: .; V gene: TRBV7-8; J gene: TRBJ2-7
CDR3 DNA: TGTGCCAGCAGTCGGCTCAGGGTTTTCACTGAAGCTTTCTTT; CDR3 protein: CASSRLRVFTEAFF; D gene: .; clone size: .; V gene: TRBV6-5; J gene: TRBJ1-1
CDR3 DNA: TGTGCCAGCAGCTTACTGAACGAGGGCCCACCTAACTATGGCTACACCTTC; CDR3 protein: CASSLLNEGPPNYGYTF; D gene: .; clone size: once; V gene: TRBV7-2; J gene: TRBJ1-2
CDR3 DNA: TGTGCCAGCAGCTTAATGGCGGGAGGGCAAGAGACCCAGTACTTC; CDR3 protein: CASSLMAGGQETQYF; D gene: TRBD2; clone size: .; V gene: TRBV7-3; J gene: TRBJ2-5
CDR3 DNA: TGTGCCACCAGCAGAGATGGTCGGGCAGGGATTTTACCCGGGGAGCTGTTTTTT; CDR3 protein: CATSRDGRAGILPGELFF; D gene: .; clone size: .; V gene: TRBV15; J gene: TRBJ2-2
CDR3 DNA: TGTGCCAGCAGGGGGACAGGAGAGACCCAGTACTTC; CDR3 protein: CASRGTGETQYF; D gene: TRBD1; clone size: .; V gene: TRBV6-5; J gene: TRBJ2-5
CDR3 DNA: TGTGCCAGCAGCCCCTCCACAGGGTCCCACGAGCAGTACTTC; CDR3 protein: CASSPSTGSHEQYF; D gene: .; clone size: .; V gene: TRBV5-5; J gene: TRBJ2-7
CDR3 DNA: TGTGCCAGCACCTTCGGAGGGCTCTACAATGAGCAGTTCTTC; CDR3 protein: CASTFGGLYNEQFF; D gene: .; clone size: .; V gene: TRBV28; J gene: TRBJ2-1
CDR3 DNA: TGTGCCAGCAGGGTGACAGCGAACACCGGGGAGCTGTTTTTT; CDR3 protein: CASRVTANTGELFF; D gene: .; clone size: .; V gene: TRBV6-1; J gene: TRBJ2-2
CDR3 DNA: TGTGCCAGCTCACCACGGGGGTCGGGACGGCAGATAGCCAAAAACATTCAGTACTTC; CDR3 protein: CASSPRGSGRQIAKNIQYF; D gene: .; clone size: once; V gene: TRBV18; J gene: TRBJ2-4
CDR3 DNA: TGTGCCAGCAGCGTAGTTGCTAGCGGTTACAATGAGCAGTTCTTC; CDR3 protein: CASSVVASGYNEQFF; D gene: TRBD2; clone size: .; V gene: TRBV9; J gene: TRBJ2-1
CDR3 DNA: TGTGCCAGCAGCTTAGTTGCGGGAGGGTCTGGGGAGCAGTACTTC; CDR3 protein: CASSLVAGGSGEQYF; D gene: TRBD2; clone size: .; V gene: TRBV7-9; J gene: TRBJ2-7
CDR3 DNA: TGTGCCAGCAGTTTAGCCGGGTCCGACGGAGAGACCCAGTACTTC; CDR3 protein: CASSLAGSDGETQYF; D gene: .; clone size: .; V gene: TRBV28; J gene: TRBJ2-5